The clone carrying this T cell receptor beta chain was observed a few times. The antigen is undetermined. These data belong to a study of vaccination and CD4 T cells after COVID-19. Trimming removed 7 bases at V and 9 bases at J, with 19 bases between. There are 15 residues in the CDR3. The V gene's germline CDR1 is SEHNR and CDR2 FQNEAQ (reference sequence). Time point in this sample: late sampling 161 to 241 days after vaccination in a few convalescent patients. Treatment of the sample: approximately 10-day PBMC culture with coronavirus spike peptide pools or control peptides (ViraFEST assay). Oncomine TCR Beta short-read sequencing was applied to DNA from cultured CD4+ T cells. From the PCR reads, TCRdb called clonotypes with MiXCR, one entry per CDR3 protein. The sample has more than 20,000 distinct CDR3 sequences; roughly 40% are singletons.

The sequencing here drew on CD4+ T cells from blood, cultured in vitro, taken about 7 months after SARS-CoV-2 vaccination. The chain links TRBV7-9 to TRBJ1-6; unclear D gene. This TCR derives from a human donor who had recovered from COVID-19. For the CDR3, the DNA is TGTGCCAGCAAGAAGGAAGGGCTTACGGGTTCACCCCTCCACTTT. Its translation is CASKKEGLTGSPLHF.